This T cell receptor beta chain originates from a study of blood T cell repertoires in COVID-19. Study-wide background: The origin of the acute and convalescent COVID-19 samples was the United States, Italy and Spain. The analysed material was cDNA or gDNA that came from T cells, B-cell-depleted T cells, or PBMCs.

How the authors handled the data: How many nucleated cells were present was estimated from reference gene primer amplification. Here immunoSEQ multiplex PCR was the method, and the copy in TCRdb shows in-frame clones only, minus some. The V and J calls and the clone size are those of that table, but D and trimming were determined from the DNA. Of about 240,000 clones in the sample, about nine tenths are singletons; the top ten hold just over 7%. V was clipped by 2 bases and J by 3 bases, with 14 bases between them. Germline V gives CDR1 SGHVS, CDR2 FQNEAQ. The CDR3 is 15 residues long. The sequenced sample was peripheral blood. The receptor was derived from a man between 60 and 75 years old who had recovered from COVID-19. The V and J genes are TRBV7-8 and TRBJ2-7; a possible D gene is TRBD1 (6 bases). The CDR3 DNA follows: TGTGCCAGCAGCTTACGTCCGGGACACAACTACGAGCAGTACTTC. Translation gives CASSLRPGHNYEQYF.